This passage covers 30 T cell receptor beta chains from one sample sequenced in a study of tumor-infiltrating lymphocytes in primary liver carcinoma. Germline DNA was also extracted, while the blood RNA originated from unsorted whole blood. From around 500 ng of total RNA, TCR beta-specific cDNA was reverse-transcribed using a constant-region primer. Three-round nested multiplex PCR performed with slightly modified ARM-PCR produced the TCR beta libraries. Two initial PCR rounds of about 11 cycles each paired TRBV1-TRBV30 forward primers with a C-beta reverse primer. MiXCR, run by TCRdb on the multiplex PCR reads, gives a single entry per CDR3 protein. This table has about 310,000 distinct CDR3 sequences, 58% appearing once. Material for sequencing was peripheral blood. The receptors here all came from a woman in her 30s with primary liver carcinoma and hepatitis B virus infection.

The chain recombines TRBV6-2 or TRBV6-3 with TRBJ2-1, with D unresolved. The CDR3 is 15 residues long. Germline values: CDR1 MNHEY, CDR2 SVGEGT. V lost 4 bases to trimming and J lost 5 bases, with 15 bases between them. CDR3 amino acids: CASSLALTAHNEQFF. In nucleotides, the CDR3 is TGTGCCAGCAGTTTAGCACTAACAGCTCACAATGAGCAGTTCTTC.

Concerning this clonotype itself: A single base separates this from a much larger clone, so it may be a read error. CDR3 bases: TGTGCCAACAGGGAAGGCGGGTACAATTCACCCCTCCACTTT. Translation: CANREGGYNSPLHF. J is TRBJ1-6 and V is TRBV6-5; a possible D gene is TRBD1 (6 bases). CDR1 is MNHEY, CDR2 SVGAGI, per germline. This CDR3 has 14 amino acids. The V and J ends lost 10 bases and 7 bases respectively, with 17 bases between them.

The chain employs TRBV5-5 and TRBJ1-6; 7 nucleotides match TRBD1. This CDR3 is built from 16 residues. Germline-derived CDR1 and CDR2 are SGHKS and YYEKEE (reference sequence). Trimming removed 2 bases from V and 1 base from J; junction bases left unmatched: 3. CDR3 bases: TGTGCCAGCAGCTTTCCAGGGGGATCCTATAATTCACCCCTCCACTTT. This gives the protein CASSFPGGSYNSPLHF.

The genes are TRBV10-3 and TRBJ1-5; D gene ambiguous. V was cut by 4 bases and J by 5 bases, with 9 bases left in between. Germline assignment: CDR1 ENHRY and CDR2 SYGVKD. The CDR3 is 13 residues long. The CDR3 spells CAISGSEDQPQHF. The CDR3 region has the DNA TGTGCCATCAGTGGCAGTGAGGATCAGCCCCAGCATTTT.

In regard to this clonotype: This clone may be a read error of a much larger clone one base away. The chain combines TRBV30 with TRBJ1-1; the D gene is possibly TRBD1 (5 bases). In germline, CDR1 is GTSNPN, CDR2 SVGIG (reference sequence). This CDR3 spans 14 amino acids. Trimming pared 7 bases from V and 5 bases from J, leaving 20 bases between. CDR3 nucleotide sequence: TGTGCCTCTACACGACAGACTGTAAGGACTGAAGCTTTCTTT. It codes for CASTRQTVRTEAFF.

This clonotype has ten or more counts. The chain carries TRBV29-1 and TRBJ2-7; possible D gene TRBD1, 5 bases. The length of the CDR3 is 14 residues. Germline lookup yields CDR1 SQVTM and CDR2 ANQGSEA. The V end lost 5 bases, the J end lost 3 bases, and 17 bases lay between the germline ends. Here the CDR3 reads CSVIETAPHYEQYF. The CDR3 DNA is TGCAGCGTTATCGAGACAGCGCCTCACTACGAGCAGTACTTC.

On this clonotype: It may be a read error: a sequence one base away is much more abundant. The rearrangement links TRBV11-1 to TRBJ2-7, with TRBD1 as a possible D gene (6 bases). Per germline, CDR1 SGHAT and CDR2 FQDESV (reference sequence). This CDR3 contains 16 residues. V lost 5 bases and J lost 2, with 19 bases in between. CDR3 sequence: CASSLPSTGQTYEQYF. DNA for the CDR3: TGTGCCAGCAGCCTCCCCAGCACAGGACAGACCTACGAGCAGTACTTC.

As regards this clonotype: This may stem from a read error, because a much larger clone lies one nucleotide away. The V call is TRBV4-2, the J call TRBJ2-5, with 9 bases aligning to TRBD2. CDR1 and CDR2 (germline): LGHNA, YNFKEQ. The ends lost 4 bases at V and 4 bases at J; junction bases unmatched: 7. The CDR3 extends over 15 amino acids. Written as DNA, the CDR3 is TGTGCCAGCAGCCTAGATCGGACTAGCGCAGAGACCCAGTACTTC. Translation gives CASSLDRTSAETQYF.

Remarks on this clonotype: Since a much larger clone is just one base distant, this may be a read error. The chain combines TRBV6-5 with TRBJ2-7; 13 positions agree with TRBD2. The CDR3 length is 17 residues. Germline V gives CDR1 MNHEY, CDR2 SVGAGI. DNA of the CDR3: TGTGCCAGCAGTCGGACTAGCGGGAGAAAGTCCGTCTACGTGCAGTACTTC. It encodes CASSRTSGRKSVYVQYF.

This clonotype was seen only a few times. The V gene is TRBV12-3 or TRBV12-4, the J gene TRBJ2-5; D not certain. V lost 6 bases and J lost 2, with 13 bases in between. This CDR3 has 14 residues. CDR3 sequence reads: CASSRTQPQETQYF. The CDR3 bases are TGTGCCAGCAGCCGGACCCAGCCGCAAGAGACCCAGTACTTC.

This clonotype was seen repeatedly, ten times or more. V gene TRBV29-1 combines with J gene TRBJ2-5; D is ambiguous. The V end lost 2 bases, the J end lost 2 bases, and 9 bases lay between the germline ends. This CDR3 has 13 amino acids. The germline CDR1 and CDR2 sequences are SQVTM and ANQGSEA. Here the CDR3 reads CSVERARQETQYF. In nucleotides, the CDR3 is TGCAGCGTTGAAAGGGCCAGGCAAGAGACCCAGTACTTC.

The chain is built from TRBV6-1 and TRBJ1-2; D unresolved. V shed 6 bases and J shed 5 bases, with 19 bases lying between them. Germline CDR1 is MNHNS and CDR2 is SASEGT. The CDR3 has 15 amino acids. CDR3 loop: CASSNPLRSGYGYTF. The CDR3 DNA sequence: TGTGCCAGCAGCAATCCTCTCCGGAGCGGTTATGGCTACACCTTC.

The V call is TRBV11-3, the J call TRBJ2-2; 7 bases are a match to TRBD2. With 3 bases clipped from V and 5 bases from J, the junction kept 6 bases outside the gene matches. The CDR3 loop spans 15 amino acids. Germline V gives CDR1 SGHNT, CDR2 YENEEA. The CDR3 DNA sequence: TGTGCCAGCAGCTTGCGGGGGAAAGGAACCGGGGAGCTGTTTTTT. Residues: CASSLRGKGTGELFF. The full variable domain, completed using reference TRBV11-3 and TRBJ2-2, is EAGVVQSPRYKIIEKKQPVAFWCNPISGHNTLYWYLQNLGQGPELLIRYENEEAVDDSQLPKDRFSAERLKGVDSTLKIQPAELGDSAVYLCASSLRGKGTGELFFGEGSRLTVL.

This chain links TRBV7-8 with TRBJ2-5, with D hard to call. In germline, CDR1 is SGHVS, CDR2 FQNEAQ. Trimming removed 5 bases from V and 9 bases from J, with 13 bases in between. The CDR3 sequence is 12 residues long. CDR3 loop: CASSELGAAQYF. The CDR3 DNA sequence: TGTGCCAGCAGCGAGCTAGGTGCGGCCCAGTACTTC.

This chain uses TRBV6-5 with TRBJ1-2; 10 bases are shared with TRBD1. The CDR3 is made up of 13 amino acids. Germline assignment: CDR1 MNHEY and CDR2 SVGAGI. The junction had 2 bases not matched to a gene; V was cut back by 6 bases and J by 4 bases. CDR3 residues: CASRRTGGYGYTF. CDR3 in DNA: TGTGCCAGCAGACGGACAGGGGGCTATGGCTACACCTTC.

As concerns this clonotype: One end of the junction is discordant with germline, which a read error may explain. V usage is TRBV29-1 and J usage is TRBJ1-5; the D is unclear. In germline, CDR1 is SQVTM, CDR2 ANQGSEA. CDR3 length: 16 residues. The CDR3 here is CSVEKDVNPSKQPQHF. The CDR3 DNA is TGCAGCGTTGAGAAAGATGTAAACCCAAGCAAACAGCCCCAGCATTTT.

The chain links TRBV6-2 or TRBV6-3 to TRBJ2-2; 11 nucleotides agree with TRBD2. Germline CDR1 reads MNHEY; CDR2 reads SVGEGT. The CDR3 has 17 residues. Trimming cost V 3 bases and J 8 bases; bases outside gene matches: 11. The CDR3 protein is CASSYSKLAGAFGELFF. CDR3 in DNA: TGTGCCAGCAGTTATTCCAAACTAGCGGGAGCTTTTGGGGAGCTGTTTTTT.

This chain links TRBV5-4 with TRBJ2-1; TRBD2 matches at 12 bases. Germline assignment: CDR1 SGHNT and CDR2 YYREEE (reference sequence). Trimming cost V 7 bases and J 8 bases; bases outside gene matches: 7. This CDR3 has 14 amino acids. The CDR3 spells CASGSSGRAYEQFF. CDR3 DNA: TGTGCCAGCGGCTCTAGCGGGAGGGCGTATGAGCAGTTCTTC.

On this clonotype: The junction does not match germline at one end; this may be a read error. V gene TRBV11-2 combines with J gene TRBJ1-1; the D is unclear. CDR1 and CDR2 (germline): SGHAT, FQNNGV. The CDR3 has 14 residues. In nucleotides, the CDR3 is TGTACCAGCAGCTTAAAGGCGATGAACACTGAAGCTTTCTTT. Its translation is CTSSLKAMNTEAFF. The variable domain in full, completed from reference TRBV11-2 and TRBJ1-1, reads EAGVAQSPRYKIIEKRQSVAFWCNPISGHATLYWYQQILGQGPKLLIQFQNNGVVDDSQLPKDRFSAERLKGVDSTLKIQPAKLEDSAVYLCTSSLKAMNTEAFFGQGTRLTVV.

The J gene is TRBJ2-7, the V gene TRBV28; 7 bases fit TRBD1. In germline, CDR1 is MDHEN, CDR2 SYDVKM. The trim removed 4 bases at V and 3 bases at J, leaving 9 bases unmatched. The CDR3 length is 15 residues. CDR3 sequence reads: CASSSPGTAVYEQYF. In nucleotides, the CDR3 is TGTGCCAGCAGTTCCCCAGGGACAGCCGTCTACGAGCAGTACTTC.

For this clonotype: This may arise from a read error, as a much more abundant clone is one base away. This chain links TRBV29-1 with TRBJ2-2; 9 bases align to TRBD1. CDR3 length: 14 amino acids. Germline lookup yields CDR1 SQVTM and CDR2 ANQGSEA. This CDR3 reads CSGTGGVSTGELLF. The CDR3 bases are TGCAGCGGAACAGGGGGCGTAAGCACCGGGGAGCTGCTTTTT.

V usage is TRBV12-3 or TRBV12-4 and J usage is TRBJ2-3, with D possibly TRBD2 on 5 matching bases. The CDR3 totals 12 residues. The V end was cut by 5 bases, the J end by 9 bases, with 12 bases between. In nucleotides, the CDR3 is TGTGCCAGCAGTGCCACACTAGGGACGCAGTATTTT. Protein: CASSATLGTQYF.

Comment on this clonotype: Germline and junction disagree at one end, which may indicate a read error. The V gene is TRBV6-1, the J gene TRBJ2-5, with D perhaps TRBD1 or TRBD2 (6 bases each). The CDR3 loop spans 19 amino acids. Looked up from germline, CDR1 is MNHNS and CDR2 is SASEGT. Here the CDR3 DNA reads TGTGCCAGCAGTGCATGGACAGCTCACTCTAGCGCGACAATAGAGAACCAGTACTTC. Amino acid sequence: CASSAWTAHSSATIENQYF.

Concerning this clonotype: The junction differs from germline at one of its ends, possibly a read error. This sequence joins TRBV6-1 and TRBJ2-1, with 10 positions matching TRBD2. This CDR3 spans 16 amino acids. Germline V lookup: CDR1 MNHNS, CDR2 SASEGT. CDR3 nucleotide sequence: TGTGCCATCAGTGAAGTCAGCGGGAGGGCTCTTAATGAGCAGTTCTTC. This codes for CAISEVSGRALNEQFF.

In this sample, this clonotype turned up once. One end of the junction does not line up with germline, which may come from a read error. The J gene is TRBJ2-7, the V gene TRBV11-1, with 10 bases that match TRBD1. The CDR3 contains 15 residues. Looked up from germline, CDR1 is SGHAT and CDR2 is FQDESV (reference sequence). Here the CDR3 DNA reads TGTACCAGCAGCTTCCAGGACAGGGGGGCCTACGAGCAGTACTTC. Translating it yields CTSSFQDRGAYEQYF.

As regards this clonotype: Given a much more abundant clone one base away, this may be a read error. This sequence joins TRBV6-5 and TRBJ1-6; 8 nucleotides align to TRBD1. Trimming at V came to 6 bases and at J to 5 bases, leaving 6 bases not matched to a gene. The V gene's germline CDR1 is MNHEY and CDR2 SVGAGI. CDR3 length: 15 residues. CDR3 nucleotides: TGTGCCAGCAGCCCCTGGACAGGGCATAATTCACCCCTCCACTTT. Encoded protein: CASSPWTGHNSPLHF.

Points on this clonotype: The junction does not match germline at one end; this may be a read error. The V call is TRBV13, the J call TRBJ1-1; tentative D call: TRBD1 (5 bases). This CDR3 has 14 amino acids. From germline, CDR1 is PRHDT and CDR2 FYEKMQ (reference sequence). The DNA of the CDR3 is TGTGCCAGCAGCTTCCGGGACGGGAACATTGAAGCTTTCTTT. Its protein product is CASSFRDGNIEAFF.

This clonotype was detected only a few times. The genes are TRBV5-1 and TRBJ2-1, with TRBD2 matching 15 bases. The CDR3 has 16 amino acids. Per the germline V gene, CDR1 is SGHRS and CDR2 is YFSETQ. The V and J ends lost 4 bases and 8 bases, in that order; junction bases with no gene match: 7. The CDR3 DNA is TGCGCCAGCAGCCCCGGACTAGCGGGAGGGGGGGATGAGCAGTTCTTC. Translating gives CASSPGLAGGGDEQFF.

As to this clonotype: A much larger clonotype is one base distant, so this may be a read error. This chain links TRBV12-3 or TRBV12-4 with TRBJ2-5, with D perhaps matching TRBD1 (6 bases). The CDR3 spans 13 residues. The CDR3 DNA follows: TGTGCCAACAGTTTAGGTACAGGGATGGCCCAGTACTTC. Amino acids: CANSLGTGMAQYF.

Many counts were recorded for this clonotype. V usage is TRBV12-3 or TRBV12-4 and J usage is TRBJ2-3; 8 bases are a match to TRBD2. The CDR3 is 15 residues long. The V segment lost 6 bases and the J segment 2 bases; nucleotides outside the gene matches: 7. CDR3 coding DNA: TGTGCCAGCAGACCAAGCGGGAGAGCCACAGATACGCAGTATTTT. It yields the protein CASRPSGRATDTQYF.